Below, 19 T cell receptor beta chains from the same sample are listed, as sequenced in a study of T cells in Graves' hyperthyroidism and ophthalmopathy. Amplification yielded TCR beta CDR3 regions, with RNA transcripts as the source. During a first-round RT-PCR of the TCR CDR3, the HTBI primer set was used. TCRdb recomputed calls from the multiplex PCR reads with MiXCR, one row per CDR3 protein. In the table there are about 480,000 distinct CDR3 sequences, approximately 15% of which are singletons. What was sequenced was blood. These receptor sequences come from a young woman with Graves' hyperthyroidism.

CDR3 loop: CSARSASTYEQYF. CDR3 bases: TGCAGTGCTAGATCGGCAAGCACCTACGAGCAGTACTTC. This chain connects TRBV20-1 to TRBJ2-7; D is uncertain. Germline V gives CDR1 DFQATT, CDR2 SNEGSKA (reference sequence). The CDR3 totals 13 residues. V shed 2 bases and J shed 2 bases, with 10 bases lying between them.

The chain links TRBV9 to TRBJ2-2, with a possible D match to TRBD2 (6 bases). V was trimmed by 2 bases and J by 3 bases, leaving 11 bases between them. This CDR3 region has 15 residues. Germline V gives CDR1 SGDLS, CDR2 YYNGEE. The CDR3 coding sequence is TGTGCCAGCAGCGTGCGGGGACGGGACACCGGGGAGCTGTTTTTT. This codes for CASSVRGRDTGELFF.

This clonotype was detected ten times or more. This rearrangement joins TRBV2 to TRBJ1-1, with 7 positions matching TRBD1. This CDR3 has 14 residues. Germline assignment: CDR1 SNHLY and CDR2 FYNNEI. V lost 6 bases to trimming and J lost 2 bases; unmatched junction nucleotides: 6. In nucleotides, the CDR3 is TGTGCCAGCAGCGAGGGGGCAGTTAACACTGAAGCTTTCTTT. Protein: CASSEGAVNTEAFF.

Details on this clonotype: A much larger clone lies a single base off, so this may be a read error. The CDR3 loop is CARSVSGRLNEQFF. CDR3 DNA: TGTGCCCGGAGTGTCAGCGGGAGGCTCAATGAGCAGTTCTTC. This chain links TRBV30 with TRBJ2-1; TRBD2 agrees at 9 bases. The germline V gene encodes CDR1 GTSNPN and CDR2 SVGIG (reference sequence). This CDR3 contains 14 residues.

Many counts were recorded for this clonotype. Here the CDR3 reads CASSQDGDSWGDTQYF. In nucleotides, the CDR3 is TGTGCCAGCAGCCAAGATGGGGATTCCTGGGGAGATACGCAGTATTTT. The rearrangement joins TRBV3-1 to TRBJ2-3; the D is unclear. CDR1 is LGHDT and CDR2 is YNNKEL in the germline V gene (reference sequence). The CDR3 runs to 16 residues. V lost 0 bases to trimming and J lost 5 bases, with 15 bases between them.

This clonotype was seen ten or more times. The rearrangement uses TRBV11-3 and TRBJ2-7, with 10 positions matching TRBD1. The CDR3 sequence is 17 residues long. The germline CDR1 and CDR2 sequences are SGHNT and YENEEA. J lost 1 base, V lost 4 bases, and 10 bases had no gene match. CDR3 loop: CASSYFTGTGESYEQYF. CDR3 in DNA: TGTGCCAGCAGCTATTTTACCGGGACAGGGGAGTCCTACGAGCAGTACTTC.

The J gene is TRBJ2-5, the V gene TRBV3-1, with TRBD2 identical over 15 bases. Germline CDR1 is LGHDT and CDR2 is YNNKEL (reference sequence). CDR3 length: 17 amino acids. J lost 2 bases, V lost 8 bases, and 9 bases had no gene match. As DNA, the CDR3 is TGTGCCAGCTTATCTCTGGGACTAGCGGGAGGACAAGAGACCCAGTACTTC. This sequence encodes CASLSLGLAGGQETQYF.

This clonotype showed up many times. The rearrangement joins TRBV12-3 or TRBV12-4 to TRBJ2-7; 12 bases are shared with TRBD2. The J segment lost 7 bases and the V segment lost 6 bases, leaving 10 bases of the junction unmatched. This CDR3 comprises 15 residues. The CDR3 protein is CASRPGLAGGREQYF. As DNA, the CDR3 is TGTGCCAGCAGACCGGGACTAGCGGGCGGACGGGAGCAGTACTTC.

As DNA, the CDR3 is TGCGCCAGCAGCTTGGGGACAGAGGGCACTGAAGCTTTCTTT. It specifies CASSLGTEGTEAFF. The chain combines TRBV5-1 with TRBJ1-1; perhaps TRBD1 as D (6 bases). V was clipped by 0 bases and J by 4 bases, with 10 bases between them. The CDR3 is 14 residues long. CDR1 and CDR2 from the germline V gene are SGHRS and YFSETQ.

In its sample, this clonotype was seen many times. V and J are TRBV3-1 and TRBJ2-7; 10 bases match TRBD2. CDR1 LGHDT and CDR2 YNNKEL come from the germline V gene (reference sequence). The ends lost 5 bases at V and 3 bases at J; junction bases unmatched: 7. The CDR3 is 15 amino acids. This CDR3 reads CASSRWASGSYEQYF. The DNA of the CDR3 is TGTGCCAGCAGCAGGTGGGCTAGCGGGAGCTACGAGCAGTACTTC.

Many counts were recorded for this clonotype. The chain combines TRBV2 with TRBJ1-1; TRBD1 might be the D (5 bases). The CDR3 has 16 amino acids. Germline assignment: CDR1 SNHLY and CDR2 FYNNEI. V was cut by 6 bases and J by 6 bases, with 23 bases left in between. The CDR3 DNA follows: TGTGCCAGCAGACCCGGCGCTGCAGGGTATGGGGCTGAAGCTTTCTTT. As protein: CASRPGAAGYGAEAFF.

CDR3 nucleotides: TGCGCCAGCAGCTTGGAACAGAGTTCCTACAATGAGCAGTTCTTC. As protein: CASSLEQSSYNEQFF. The chain recombines TRBV5-1 with TRBJ2-1; D is uncertain. The CDR3 extends over 15 amino acids. The V gene lost 0 bases and the J gene lost 1 base, with 8 bases spanning the gap. The germline V gene encodes CDR1 SGHRS and CDR2 YFSETQ.

V usage is TRBV24-1 and J usage is TRBJ2-1, with D unresolved. In germline, CDR1 is KGHDR, CDR2 SFDVKD. The CDR3 is made up of 13 amino acids. Trimming removed 3 bases at V and 6 bases at J, with 8 bases between. The CDR3 spells CATSDPPSNEQFF. The CDR3 region has the DNA TGTGCCACCAGTGATCCCCCTAGCAATGAGCAGTTCTTC.

This clonotype was seen a few times. In DNA form, the CDR3 reads TGCGCCAGCAACCAGGGGCTAGCCAAAAACATTCAGTACTTC. Translation gives CASNQGLAKNIQYF. The rearrangement links TRBV5-1 to TRBJ2-4; possibly TRBD1 for D (6 bases). Germline V gene lookup returns CDR1 SGHRS and CDR2 YFSETQ. Trimming removed 6 bases at V and 0 bases at J, with 10 bases between. The CDR3 loop spans 14 amino acids.

This clonotype turned up a few times. In DNA, the CDR3 is TGTGCCAGCAGCCCTGGACAGGGGGCGGGGGAGACCCAGTACTTC. This codes for CASSPGQGAGETQYF. The V gene is TRBV7-8, the J gene TRBJ2-5, with 11 bases aligning to TRBD1. The CDR3 consists of 15 residues. J was trimmed by 5 bases and V by 5 bases; bases with no gene match: 7. CDR1 and CDR2 (germline): SGHVS, FQNEAQ.

This clonotype has at least ten counts. The chain uses TRBV5-1 and TRBJ1-1; weak D call: TRBD1 (6 bases). V was clipped by 4 bases and J by 7 bases, with 17 bases between them. CDR3 length: 14 residues. CDR1 is SGHRS, CDR2 YFSETQ, per germline. The CDR3 DNA sequence: TGCGCCAGCAGCGAACAGGGTCGCTTGGGTGAAGCTTTCTTT. This codes for CASSEQGRLGEAFF.

This clonotype appeared many times. The J gene is TRBJ2-2, the V gene TRBV3-1; D gene uncertain. The V end was cut by 6 bases, the J end by 3 bases, with 5 bases between. This CDR3 has 12 residues. From germline, CDR1 is LGHDT and CDR2 YNNKEL (reference sequence). The CDR3 region is CASSQYTGELFF. In DNA, the CDR3 is TGTGCCAGCAGTCAATACACCGGGGAGCTGTTTTTT.

This clonotype was counted at least ten times. V usage is TRBV2 and J usage is TRBJ2-2, with D perhaps TRBD1 (6 bases). CDR1 and CDR2 (germline): SNHLY, FYNNEI. There are 14 residues in the CDR3. The germline V and J ends were trimmed by 6 bases and 3 bases, with 11 bases remaining between them. CDR3 DNA: TGTGCCAGCAGCCGGGACACATACACCGGGGAGCTGTTTTTT. This codes for CASSRDTYTGELFF.

The chain recombines TRBV28 with TRBJ2-2; the D call may be TRBD1 or TRBD2 (6 bases each). In germline, CDR1 is MDHEN, CDR2 SYDVKM. Deletions cut 10 bases from V and 4 bases from J, with 19 bases between. The CDR3 extends over 15 amino acids. The CDR3 DNA reads TGTGCCACCATCTTGGGGGGCGTATCCACCGGGGAGCTGTTTTTT. It yields the protein CATILGGVSTGELFF.